This T cell receptor (beta chain) emerged from a study of control samples from healthy donors and cancer patients. Clones were sequenced by immunoSEQ multiplex PCR, and TCRdb holds only the in-frame ones, with some missing. The sample holds 150,000 to 200,000 clones, 90% to 95% seen once. The CDR3 length is 13 residues. V was pared by 4 bases and J by 10 bases, with 13 bases between. CDR1 and CDR2 (germline): KGHDR, SFDVKD. The sample taken for sequencing was blood. This chain links TRBV24-1 with TRBJ2-1; possible D gene TRBD1, 6 bases. This TCR was sampled from a woman in her sixties or seventies in good health. CDR3 sequence (DNA): TGTGCCACCAGTGACTCGGACAGACCCGAGCAGTTCTTC. The encoded protein is CATSDSDRPEQFF.